This T cell receptor beta chain was sequenced during a study of shared clonotypes between healthy human individuals. V lost 5 bases to trimming and J lost 7 bases, with 12 bases between them. CDR1 is MNHNS and CDR2 is SASEGT in the germline V gene. CDR3 length: 12 amino acids. This table comes from immunoSEQ multiplex PCR, and its TCRdb copy is limited to in-frame clones, with some not included. The profile covers about 2.4 million clones, with about 92% appearing a single time and roughly 0.15% taken by the ten largest. The rearrangement links TRBV6-1 to TRBJ2-7; unclear D gene. The TCR originated in a man aged 18 to 29 in good health. Sequenced sample: naive CD4+ T cells sorted from blood. The subset here: CD45RA+ positively selected. CDR3 DNA: TGTGCCAGCAGTCCCCTTCTTGGGGAGCAGTACTTC. Protein: CASSPLLGEQYF.